This T cell receptor (beta chain) was identified during a study of T cells in Graves' hyperthyroidism and ophthalmopathy. CDR3 size: 15 residues. Looked up from germline, CDR1 is MNHEY and CDR2 is SVGEGT. Unmatched junction bases numbered 3, after V lost 1 base and J lost 2 bases. Exclusion criteria comprised uncontrolled infection, other autoimmune disease, pregnancy or lactation. TCR beta CDR3 region amplification was performed from RNA transcripts. The study used the HTBI primer set for a first-round RT-PCR of the TCR CDR3. TCRdb re-derived calls from the multiplex PCR reads in MiXCR, one entry per CDR3 protein. The sample lists 370,000 or so distinct CDR3 sequences; roughly 25% were seen once.

Sequenced material: blood. The rearrangement uses TRBV6-2 or TRBV6-3 and TRBJ2-5; 8 positions agree with TRBD1. The clonotype was recovered from a man in his fifties with Graves' hyperthyroidism. DNA for the CDR3: TGTGCCAGCAGTTACTTCGGACAGGGACAAGAGACCCAGTACTTC. It yields the protein CASSYFGQGQETQYF.